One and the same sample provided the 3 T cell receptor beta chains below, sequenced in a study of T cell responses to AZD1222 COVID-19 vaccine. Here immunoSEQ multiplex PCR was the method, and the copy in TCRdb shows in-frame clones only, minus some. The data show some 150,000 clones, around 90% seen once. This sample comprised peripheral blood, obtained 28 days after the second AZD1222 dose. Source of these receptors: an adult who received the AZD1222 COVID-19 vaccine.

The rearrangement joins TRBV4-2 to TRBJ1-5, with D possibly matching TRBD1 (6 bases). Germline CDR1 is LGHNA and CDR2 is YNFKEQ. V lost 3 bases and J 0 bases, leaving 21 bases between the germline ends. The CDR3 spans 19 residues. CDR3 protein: CASSHPQGRGADSNQPQHF. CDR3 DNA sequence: TGTGCCAGCAGCCATCCGCAGGGACGGGGGGCCGATAGCAATCAGCCCCAGCATTTT.

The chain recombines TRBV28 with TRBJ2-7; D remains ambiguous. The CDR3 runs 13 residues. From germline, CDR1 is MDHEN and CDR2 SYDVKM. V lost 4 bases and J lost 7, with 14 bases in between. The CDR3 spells CASSSARRQEQYF. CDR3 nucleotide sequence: TGTGCCAGCAGTTCCGCCCGACGACAAGAGCAGTACTTC.

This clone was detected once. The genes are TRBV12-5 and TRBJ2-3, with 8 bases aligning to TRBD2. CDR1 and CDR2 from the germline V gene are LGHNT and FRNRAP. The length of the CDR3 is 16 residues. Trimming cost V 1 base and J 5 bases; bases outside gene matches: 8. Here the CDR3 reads CASGLGGLALGDTQYF. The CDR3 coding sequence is TGTGCTAGTGGTTTGGGCGGACTAGCCCTAGGAGATACGCAGTATTTT.